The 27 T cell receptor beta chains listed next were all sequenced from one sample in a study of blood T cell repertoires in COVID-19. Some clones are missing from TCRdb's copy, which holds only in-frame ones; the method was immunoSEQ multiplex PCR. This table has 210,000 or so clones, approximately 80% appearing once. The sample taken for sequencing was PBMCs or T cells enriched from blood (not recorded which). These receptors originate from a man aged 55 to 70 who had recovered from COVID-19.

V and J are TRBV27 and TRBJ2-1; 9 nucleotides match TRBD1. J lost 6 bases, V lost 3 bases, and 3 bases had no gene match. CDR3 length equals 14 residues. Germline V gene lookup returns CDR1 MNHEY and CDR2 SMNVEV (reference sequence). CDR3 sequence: CASSLGTGSNEQFF. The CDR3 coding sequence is TGTGCCAGCAGTTTGGGGACAGGGTCCAATGAGCAGTTCTTC.

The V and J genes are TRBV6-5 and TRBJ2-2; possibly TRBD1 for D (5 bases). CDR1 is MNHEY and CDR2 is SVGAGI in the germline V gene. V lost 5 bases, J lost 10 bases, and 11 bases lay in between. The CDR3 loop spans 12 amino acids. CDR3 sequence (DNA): TGTGCCAGCAGTAGCAGGGTTAAGGAGCTGTTTTTT. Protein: CASSSRVKELFF.

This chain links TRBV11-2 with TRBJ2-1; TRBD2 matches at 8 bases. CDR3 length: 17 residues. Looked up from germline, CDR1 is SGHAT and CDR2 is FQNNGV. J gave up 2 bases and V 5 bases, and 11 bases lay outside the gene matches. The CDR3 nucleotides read TGTGCCAGCAGCCCGACGGCGGGGACTAGTCCCTACAATGAGCAGTTCTTC. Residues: CASSPTAGTSPYNEQFF. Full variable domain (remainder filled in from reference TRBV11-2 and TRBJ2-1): EAGVAQSPRYKIIEKRQSVAFWCNPISGHATLYWYQQILGQGPKLLIQFQNNGVVDDSQLPKDRFSAERLKGVDSTLKIQPAKLEDSAVYLCASSPTAGTSPYNEQFFGPGTRLTVL.

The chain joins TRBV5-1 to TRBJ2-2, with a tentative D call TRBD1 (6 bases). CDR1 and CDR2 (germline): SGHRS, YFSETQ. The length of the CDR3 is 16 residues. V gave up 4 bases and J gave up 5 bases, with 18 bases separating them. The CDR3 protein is CASSLETGVLTGELFF. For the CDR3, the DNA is TGCGCCAGCAGCCTGGAGACAGGAGTTTTGACCGGGGAGCTGTTTTTT.

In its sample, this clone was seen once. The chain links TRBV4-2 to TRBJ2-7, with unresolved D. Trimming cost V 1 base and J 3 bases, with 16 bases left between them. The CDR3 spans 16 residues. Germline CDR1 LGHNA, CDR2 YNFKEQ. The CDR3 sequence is CASSQVWAAKNYEQYF. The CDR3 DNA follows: TGTGCCAGCAGCCAAGTTTGGGCAGCAAAGAACTACGAGCAGTACTTC.

The CDR3: CASSLEGGSGNTIYF. The CDR3 DNA reads TGTGCCAGCAGCTTAGAAGGGGGTTCTGGAAACACCATATATTTT. This rearrangement joins TRBV11-3 to TRBJ1-3, with TRBD1 as a possible D gene (6 bases). The V gene lost 0 bases and the J gene lost 1 base, with 7 bases spanning the gap. Germline values: CDR1 SGHNT, CDR2 YENEEA. This CDR3 comprises 15 residues. Filled out from reference TRBV11-3 and TRBJ1-3, the complete variable domain reads EAGVVQSPRYKIIEKKQPVAFWCNPISGHNTLYWYLQNLGQGPELLIRYENEEAVDDSQLPKDRFSAERLKGVDSTLKIQPAELGDSAVYLCASSLEGGSGNTIYFGEGSWLTVV.

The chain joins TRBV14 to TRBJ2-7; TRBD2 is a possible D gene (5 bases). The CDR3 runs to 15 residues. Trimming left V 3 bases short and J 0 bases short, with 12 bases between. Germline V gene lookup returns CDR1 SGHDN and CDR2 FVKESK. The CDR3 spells CASSQQTGNSYEQYF. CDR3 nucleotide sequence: TGTGCCAGCAGCCAGCAGACGGGGAACTCCTACGAGCAGTACTTC.

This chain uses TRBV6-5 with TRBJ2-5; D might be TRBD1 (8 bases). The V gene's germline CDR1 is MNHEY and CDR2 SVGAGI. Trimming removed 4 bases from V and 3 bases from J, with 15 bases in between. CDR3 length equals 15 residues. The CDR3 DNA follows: TGTGCCAGCAGTTCTATACAGGGGGGGGAAGAGACCCAGTACTTC. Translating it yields CASSSIQGGEETQYF.

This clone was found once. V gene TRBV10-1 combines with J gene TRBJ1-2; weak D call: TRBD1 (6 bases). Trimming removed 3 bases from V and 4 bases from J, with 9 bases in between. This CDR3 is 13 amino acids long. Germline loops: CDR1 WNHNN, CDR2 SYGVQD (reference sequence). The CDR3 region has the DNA TGCGCCAGCAGTGACACAGGGCCCTATGGCTACACCTTC. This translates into CASSDTGPYGYTF.

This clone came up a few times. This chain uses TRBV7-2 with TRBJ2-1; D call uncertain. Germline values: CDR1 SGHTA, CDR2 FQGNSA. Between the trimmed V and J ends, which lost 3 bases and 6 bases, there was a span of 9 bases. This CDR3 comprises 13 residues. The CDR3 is CASSLLVFNEQFF. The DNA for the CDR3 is TGTGCCAGCAGCTTGCTAGTCTTCAATGAGCAGTTCTTC.

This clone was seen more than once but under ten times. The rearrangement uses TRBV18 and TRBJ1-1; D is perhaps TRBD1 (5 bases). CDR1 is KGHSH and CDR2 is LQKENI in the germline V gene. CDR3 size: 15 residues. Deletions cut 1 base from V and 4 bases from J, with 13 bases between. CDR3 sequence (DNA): TGTGCCAGCTCACCACGGGTACTACAGGTCACTGAAGCTTTCTTT. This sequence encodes CASSPRVLQVTEAFF. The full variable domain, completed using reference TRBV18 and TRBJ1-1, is NAGVMQNPRHLVRRRGQEARLRCSPMKGHSHVYWYRQLPEEGLKFMVYLQKENIIDESGMPKERFSAEFPKEGPSILRIQQVVRGDSAAYFCASSPRVLQVTEAFFGQGTRLTVV.

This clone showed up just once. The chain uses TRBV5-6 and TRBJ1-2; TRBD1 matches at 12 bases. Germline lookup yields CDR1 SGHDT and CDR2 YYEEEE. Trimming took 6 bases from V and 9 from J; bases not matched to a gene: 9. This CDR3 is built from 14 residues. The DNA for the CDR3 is TGTGCCAGCATCCGGGACAGGGGGCGCGGTAGCTACACCTTC. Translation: CASIRDRGRGSYTF.

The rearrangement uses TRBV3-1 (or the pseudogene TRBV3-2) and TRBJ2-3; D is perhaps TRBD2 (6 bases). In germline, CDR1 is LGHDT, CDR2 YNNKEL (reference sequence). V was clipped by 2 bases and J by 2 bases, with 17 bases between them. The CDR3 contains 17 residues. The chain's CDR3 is CASSQPLTAGNTDTQYF. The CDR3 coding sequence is TGTGCCAGCAGCCAACCCCTCACAGCGGGTAACACAGATACGCAGTATTTT.

The CDR3: CASSIGGESEPQHF. The CDR3 region has the DNA TGTGCCAGTAGTATTGGCGGGGAATCAGAGCCCCAGCATTTT. The rearrangement joins TRBV19 to TRBJ1-5; D uncertain. The CDR3 has 14 amino acids. Germline V lookup: CDR1 LNHDA, CDR2 SQIVND (reference sequence). The V gene lost 3 bases and the J gene lost 8 bases, with 14 bases spanning the gap.

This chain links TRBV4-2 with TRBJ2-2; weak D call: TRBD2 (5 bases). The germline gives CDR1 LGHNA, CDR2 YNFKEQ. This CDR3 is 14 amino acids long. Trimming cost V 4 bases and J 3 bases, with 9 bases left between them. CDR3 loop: CASSLDFYTGELFF. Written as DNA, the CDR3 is TGTGCCAGCAGCCTGGACTTCTACACCGGGGAGCTGTTTTTT.

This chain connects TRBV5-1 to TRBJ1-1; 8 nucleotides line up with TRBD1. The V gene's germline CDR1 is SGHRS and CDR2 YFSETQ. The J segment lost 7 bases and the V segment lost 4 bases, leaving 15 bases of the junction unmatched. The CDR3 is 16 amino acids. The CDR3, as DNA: TGCGCCAGCAGCCCCTACGGGACAGGTCTGTCGCTTGAAGCTTTCTTT. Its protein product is CASSPYGTGLSLEAFF. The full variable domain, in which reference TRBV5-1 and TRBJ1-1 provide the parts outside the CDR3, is KAGVTQTPRYLIKTRGQQVTLSCSPISGHRSVSWYQQTPGQGLQFLFEYFSETQRNKGNFPGRFSGRQFSNSRSEMNVSTLELGDSALYLCASSPYGTGLSLEAFFGQGTRLTVV.

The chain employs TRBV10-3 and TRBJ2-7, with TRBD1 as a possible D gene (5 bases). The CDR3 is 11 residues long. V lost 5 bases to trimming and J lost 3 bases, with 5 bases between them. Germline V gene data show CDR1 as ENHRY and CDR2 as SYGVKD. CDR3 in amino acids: CAISQGYEQYF. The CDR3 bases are TGTGCCATCAGTCAGGGCTACGAGCAGTACTTC.

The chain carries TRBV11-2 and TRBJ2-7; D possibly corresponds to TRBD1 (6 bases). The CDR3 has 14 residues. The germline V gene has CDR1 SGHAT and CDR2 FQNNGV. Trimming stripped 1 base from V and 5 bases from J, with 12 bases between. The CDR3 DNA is TGTGCCAGCAGCTTAGTTCAGGGGTTGCACGAGCAGTACTTC. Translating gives CASSLVQGLHEQYF.

CDR3 amino acids: CASSARDSSVYF. The CDR3 coding sequence is TGTGCCAGCAGCGCCCGGGACAGCAGTGTGTACTTC. The J gene is TRBJ2-7, the V gene TRBV3-1 (or the pseudogene TRBV3-2), with 7 bases aligning to TRBD1. CDR1 LGHDT and CDR2 YNNKEL come from the germline V gene (reference sequence). Trimming cost V 5 bases and J 12 bases; bases outside gene matches: 10. The CDR3 runs to 12 residues.

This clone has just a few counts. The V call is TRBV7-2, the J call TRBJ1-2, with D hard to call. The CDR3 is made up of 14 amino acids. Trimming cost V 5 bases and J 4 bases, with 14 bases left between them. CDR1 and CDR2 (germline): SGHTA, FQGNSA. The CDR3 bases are TGTGCCAGCAGCCTATTGGGAGTCCCCTATGGCTACACCTTC. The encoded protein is CASSLLGVPYGYTF.

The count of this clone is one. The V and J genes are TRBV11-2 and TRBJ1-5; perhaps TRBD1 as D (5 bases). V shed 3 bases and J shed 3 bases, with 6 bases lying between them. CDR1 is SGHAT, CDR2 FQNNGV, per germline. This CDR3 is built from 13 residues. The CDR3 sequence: CASSLTDNQPQHF. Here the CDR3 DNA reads TGTGCCAGCAGCTTGACAGACAATCAGCCCCAGCATTTT.

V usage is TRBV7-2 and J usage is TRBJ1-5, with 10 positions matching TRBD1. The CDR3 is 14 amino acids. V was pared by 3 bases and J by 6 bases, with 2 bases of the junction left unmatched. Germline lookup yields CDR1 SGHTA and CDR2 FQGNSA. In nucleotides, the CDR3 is TGTGCCAGCAGCTTCCGGGACAGGGGTCAGCCCCAGCATTTT. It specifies CASSFRDRGQPQHF.

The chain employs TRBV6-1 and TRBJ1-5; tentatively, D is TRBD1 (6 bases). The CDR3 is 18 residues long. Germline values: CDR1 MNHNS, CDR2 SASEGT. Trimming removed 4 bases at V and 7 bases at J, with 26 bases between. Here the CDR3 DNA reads TGTGCCAGCAGTGGCCAGATAGGGGGATCGGATAATTGGCAGCCCCAGCATTTT. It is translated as CASSGQIGGSDNWQPQHF.

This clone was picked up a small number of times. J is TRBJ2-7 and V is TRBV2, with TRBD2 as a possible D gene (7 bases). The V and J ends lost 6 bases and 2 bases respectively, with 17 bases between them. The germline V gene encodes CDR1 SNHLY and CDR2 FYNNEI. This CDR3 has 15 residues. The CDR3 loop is CASRPPAGATYEQYF. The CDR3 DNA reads TGTGCCAGCAGGCCCCCGGCGGGGGCAACCTACGAGCAGTACTTC.

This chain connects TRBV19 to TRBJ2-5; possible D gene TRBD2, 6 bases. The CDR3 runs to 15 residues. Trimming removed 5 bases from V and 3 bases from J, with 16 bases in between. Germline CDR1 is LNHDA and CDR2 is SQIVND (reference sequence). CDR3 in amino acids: CASSQRAWGEETQYF. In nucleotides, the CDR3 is TGTGCCAGTAGTCAGCGGGCGTGGGGCGAAGAGACCCAGTACTTC.

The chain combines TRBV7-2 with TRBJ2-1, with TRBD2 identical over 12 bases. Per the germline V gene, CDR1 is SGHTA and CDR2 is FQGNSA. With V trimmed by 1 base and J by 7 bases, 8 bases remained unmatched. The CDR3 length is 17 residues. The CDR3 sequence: CASSLEGLAGGLNEQFF. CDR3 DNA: TGTGCCAGCAGCTTAGAGGGTCTAGCGGGGGGGTTAAATGAGCAGTTCTTC.

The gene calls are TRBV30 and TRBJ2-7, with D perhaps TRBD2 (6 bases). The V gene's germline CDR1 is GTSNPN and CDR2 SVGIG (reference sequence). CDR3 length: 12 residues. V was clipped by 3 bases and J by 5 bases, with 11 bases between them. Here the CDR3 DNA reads TGTGCCTGGAGCTCGGGGAGGAACGAGCAGTACTTC. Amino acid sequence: CAWSSGRNEQYF.